What follows describes a single T cell receptor beta chain. The antigen is not known. The CDR3 runs to 13 residues. Trimming removed 6 bases from V and 8 bases from J; junction bases left unmatched: 9. Germline V gene lookup returns CDR1 MDHEN and CDR2 SYDVKM. This sample was taken from a study of shared clonotypes between healthy human individuals. Study information: Researchers assigned three CD4 naive, three CD4 memory, two CD8 naive and one CD8 memory plate to each donor.

Study results and caveats: Richness estimates generally favored naive over memory subsets. At large depth, rarefaction still showed sorted-subset sequencing to be incomplete.

Deep-level assay runs were performed. This table comes from immunoSEQ multiplex PCR, and its TCRdb copy is limited to in-frame clones, with some not included. The sample has a few million clones, under 97% seen once. The receptor's source is a man in his late teens or twenties in good health. Sequences were obtained from naive CD4+ T cells sorted from blood. The subset was: CD45RA+ positively selected. The chain carries TRBV28 and TRBJ1-2; TRBD1 agrees at 7 bases. CDR3 sequence (DNA): TGTGCCAGCAGGGTAACAGGGGAAAACGGCTACACCTTC. Its translation is CASRVTGENGYTF.